This T cell receptor (beta chain) is from a study of radiation and T cells in renal cell carcinoma. The data were produced by immunoSEQ multiplex PCR, yet TCRdb's version contains in-frame clones alone and is incomplete. This sample has roughly 100,000 clones, with approximately 86% found just once. Of note for this clone: What it recognizes is unknown.

The sample's time point: baseline pretreatment blood. As to treatment: 15 Gy SBRT to primary tumor, nephrectomy 4 weeks later. The CDR3 has 14 amino acids. Germline CDR1 and CDR2: SGHTA and FQGNSA. The V gene end was trimmed by 1 base and the J gene end by 5 bases; junction bases not matched to a gene: 2. Study-level points and caveats: Top tumor clonotypes rose in blood 2 weeks post-radiation, then contracted.

The sample here was blood, taken from a patient whose treatment included radiotherapy and nephrectomy. The clonotype originates from a man in his fifties or sixties with renal cell carcinoma. The V gene is TRBV7-2, the J gene TRBJ1-5; 7 nucleotides match TRBD1. CDR3 nucleotide sequence: TGTGCCAGCAGCTTAGAAACAGGGGATCAGCCCCAGCATTTT. Translation: CASSLETGDQPQHF.